This T cell receptor beta chain is from a study of blood T cell repertoires in COVID-19. Study background: Samples taken during acute and convalescent COVID-19 were collected in the United States, Italy and Spain.

In the original processing: Reference gene primer amplification gave estimated nucleated cell counts. This table comes from immunoSEQ multiplex PCR, and its TCRdb copy is limited to in-frame clones, with some not included. The DNA was the basis for D and trimming; V, J and clone size are from that table. The sample consists of about 190,000 clones, approximately 91% of them appearing once. Germline CDR1 SNHLY, CDR2 FYNNEI. V lost 4 bases to trimming and J lost 6 bases, with 18 bases between them. CDR3 size: 15 residues. There are a few counts of this clone. Source material: peripheral blood. The chain links TRBV2 to TRBJ1-1; D gene ambiguous. The sequence came from a man younger than 45 with acute or convalescent COVID-19. The CDR3 DNA sequence: TGTGCCAGCAGTGTACTGGGTCCGGGGTTATCTGAAGCTTTCTTT. It codes for CASSVLGPGLSEAFF.